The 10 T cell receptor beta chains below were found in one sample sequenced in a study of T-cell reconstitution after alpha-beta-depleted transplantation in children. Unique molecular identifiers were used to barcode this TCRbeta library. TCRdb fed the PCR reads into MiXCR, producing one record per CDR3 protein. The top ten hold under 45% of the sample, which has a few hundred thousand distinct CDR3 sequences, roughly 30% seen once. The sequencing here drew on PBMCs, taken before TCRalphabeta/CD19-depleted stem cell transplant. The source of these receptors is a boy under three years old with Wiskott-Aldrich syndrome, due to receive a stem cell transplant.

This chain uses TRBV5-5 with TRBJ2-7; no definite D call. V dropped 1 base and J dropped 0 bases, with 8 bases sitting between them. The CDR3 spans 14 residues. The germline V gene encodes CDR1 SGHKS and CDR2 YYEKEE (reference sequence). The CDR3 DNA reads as TGTGCCAGCAGCTTGAGCTCGGTCTCCTACGAGCAGTACTTC. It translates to CASSLSSVSYEQYF.

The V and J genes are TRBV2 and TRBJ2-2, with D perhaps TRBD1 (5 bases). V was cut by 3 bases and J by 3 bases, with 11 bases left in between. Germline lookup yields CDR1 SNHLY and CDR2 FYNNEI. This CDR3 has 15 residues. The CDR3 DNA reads TGTGCCAGCAGTGACAGGGTAGGGGACACCGGGGAGCTGTTTTTT. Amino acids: CASSDRVGDTGELFF.

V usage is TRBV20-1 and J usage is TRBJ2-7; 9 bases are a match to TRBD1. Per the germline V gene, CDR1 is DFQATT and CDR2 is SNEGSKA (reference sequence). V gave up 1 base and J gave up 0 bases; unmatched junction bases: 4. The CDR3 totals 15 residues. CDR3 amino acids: CSARVQDRGSYEQYF. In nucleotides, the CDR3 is TGCAGTGCTAGAGTTCAGGACAGGGGCTCCTACGAGCAGTACTTC.

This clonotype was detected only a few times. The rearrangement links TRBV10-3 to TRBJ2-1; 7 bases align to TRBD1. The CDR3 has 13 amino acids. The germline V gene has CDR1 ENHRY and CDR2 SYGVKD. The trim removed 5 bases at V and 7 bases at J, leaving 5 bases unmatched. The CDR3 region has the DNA TGTGCCATCAGTCTTGGGACAGTAAATGAGCAGTTCTTC. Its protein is CAISLGTVNEQFF.

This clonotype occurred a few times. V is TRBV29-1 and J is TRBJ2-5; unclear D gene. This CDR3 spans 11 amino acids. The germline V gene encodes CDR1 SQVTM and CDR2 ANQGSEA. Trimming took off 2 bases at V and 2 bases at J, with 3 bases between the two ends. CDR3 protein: CSVEPQETQYF. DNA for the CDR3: TGCAGCGTTGAACCACAAGAGACCCAGTACTTC.

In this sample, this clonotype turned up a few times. The CDR3 reads CASSFLGSVGETQYF. DNA for the CDR3: TGTGCCAGCAGCTTCCTAGGGTCGGTTGGAGAGACCCAGTACTTC. The V and J genes are TRBV14 and TRBJ2-5; D gene unclear. This CDR3 has 15 amino acids. Looked up from germline, CDR1 is SGHDN and CDR2 is FVKESK. Trimming took off 5 bases at V and 4 bases at J, with 17 bases between the two ends.

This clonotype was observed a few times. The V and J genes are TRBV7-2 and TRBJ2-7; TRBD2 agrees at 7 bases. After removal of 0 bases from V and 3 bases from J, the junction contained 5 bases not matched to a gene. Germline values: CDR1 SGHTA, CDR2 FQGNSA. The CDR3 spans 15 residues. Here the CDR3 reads CASSLAGGPIYEQYF. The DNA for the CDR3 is TGTGCCAGCAGCTTAGCGGGAGGGCCAATCTACGAGCAGTACTTC. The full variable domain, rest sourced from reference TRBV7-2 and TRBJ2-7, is GAGVSQSPSNKVTEKGKDVELRCDPISGHTALYWYRQSLGQGLEFLIYFQGNSAPDKSGLPSDRFSAERTGGSVSTLTIQRTQQEDSAVYLCASSLAGGPIYEQYFGPGTRLTVT.

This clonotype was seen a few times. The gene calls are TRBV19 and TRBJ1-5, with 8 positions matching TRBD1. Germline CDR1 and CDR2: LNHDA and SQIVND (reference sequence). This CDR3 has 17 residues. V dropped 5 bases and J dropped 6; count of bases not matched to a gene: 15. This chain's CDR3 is CASSLRRQGLFLQPQHF. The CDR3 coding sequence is TGTGCCAGTAGTCTTCGCCGACAGGGGTTGTTTCTTCAGCCCCAGCATTTT. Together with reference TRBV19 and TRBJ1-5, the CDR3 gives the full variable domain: DGGITQSPKYLFRKEGQNVTLSCEQNLNHDAMYWYRQDPGQGLRLIYYSQIVNDFQKGDIAEGYSVSREKKESFPLTVTSAQKNPTAFYLCASSLRRQGLFLQPQHFGDGTRLSIL.

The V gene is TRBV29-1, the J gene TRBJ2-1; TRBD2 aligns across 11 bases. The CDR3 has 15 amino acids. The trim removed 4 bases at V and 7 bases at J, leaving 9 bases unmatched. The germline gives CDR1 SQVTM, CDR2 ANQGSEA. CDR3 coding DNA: TGCAGCGTTGGACGGCCTAGCGGGAGGCAGAATGAGCAGTTCTTC. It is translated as CSVGRPSGRQNEQFF.

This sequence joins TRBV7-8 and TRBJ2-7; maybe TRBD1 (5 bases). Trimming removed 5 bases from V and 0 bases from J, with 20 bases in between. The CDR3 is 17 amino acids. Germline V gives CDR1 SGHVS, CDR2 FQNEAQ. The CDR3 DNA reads TGTGCCAGCAGCGAAGGGGTGGCGGCAATGAGCTCCTACGAGCAGTACTTC. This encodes CASSEGVAAMSSYEQYF.